This entry describes one TCR beta chain. This entry belongs to a study of CD4 and CD8 cells across lung adenocarcinoma regions. The patients had localized lung adenocarcinoma, a non-small cell subtype. TCRdb processed the PCR reads anew with MiXCR; each CDR3 protein has one entry. The sample records more than 9,000 distinct CDR3 sequences, 40% to 60% being singletons. Unmatched junction bases numbered 11, after V lost 6 bases and J lost 4 bases. The CDR3 sequence is 17 residues long. The chain combines TRBV12-3 or TRBV12-4 with TRBJ2-2; 10 bases agree with TRBD1. This sequence originates from a male donor with lung adenocarcinoma. The CD4 and CD8 labels of this study may be unreliable. Sequencing input: CD8+ T cells from the margin of a lung tumor. CDR3 bases: TGTGCCAGCAGCCACTATACGGGACAGGGGACCACCGGGGAGCTGTTTTTT. This sequence encodes CASSHYTGQGTTGELFF.